Below, 4 T cell receptor beta chains from the same sample are listed, as sequenced in a study of T cell responses to AZD1222 COVID-19 vaccine. The assay was immunoSEQ multiplex PCR, and TCRdb's table has in-frame clones only and misses some. This sample has more than 75,000 clones, with roughly 86% found just once. The sequences come from peripheral blood, collected 28 days after the second AZD1222 dose. These TCRs come from an adult who received the AZD1222 COVID-19 vaccine.

J is TRBJ2-7 and V is TRBV19, with 12 bases fitting TRBD2. Germline CDR1 and CDR2: LNHDA and SQIVND (reference sequence). The V gene end was trimmed by 1 base and the J gene end by 1 base; junction bases not matched to a gene: 5. The CDR3 sequence is 17 residues long. The CDR3 DNA is TGTGCCAGTAGTATAGGACTAGCGGGAGAGGCATCCTACGAGCAGTACTTC. Its translation is CASSIGLAGEASYEQYF.

The chain is built from TRBV7-7 and TRBJ2-2; D might be TRBD1 or TRBD2, each matching 5 bases. This CDR3 contains 15 residues. The V gene lost 6 bases and the J gene lost 4 bases, with 15 bases spanning the gap. Germline V gene data show CDR1 as SSHAT and CDR2 as FNYEAQ (reference sequence). CDR3 protein: CASRGDERGTGELFF. CDR3 nucleotide sequence: TGTGCCAGCAGAGGGGACGAACGGGGCACCGGGGAGCTGTTTTTT.

V gene TRBV11-3 combines with J gene TRBJ2-2, with 10 nucleotides matching TRBD2. J lost 4 bases, V lost 6 bases, and 2 bases had no gene match. This CDR3 has 14 amino acids. The germline CDR1 and CDR2 sequences are SGHNT and YENEEA. The CDR3 DNA is TGTGCCAGCAGGCTAGCGGGAGCCACCGGGGAGCTGTTTTTT. Its translation: CASRLAGATGELFF.

This chain uses TRBV10-1 with TRBJ1-5; 8 bases agree with TRBD1. Trimming took 3 bases from V and 7 from J; bases not matched to a gene: 8. The CDR3 is 15 residues long. The germline CDR1 and CDR2 sequences are WNHNN and SYGVQD (reference sequence). The CDR3 protein is CASSERTGLGQPQHF. The CDR3 DNA reads TGCGCCAGCAGTGAAAGGACAGGGTTGGGACAGCCCCAGCATTTT.